These T cell receptor beta chains were read from a single sample in a study of blood T cell repertoires in COVID-19. Clones were read by immunoSEQ multiplex PCR, and TCRdb kept only the in-frame ones, dropping some. The sample consists of some 190,000 clones, about 85% of them appearing once. The material sequenced was peripheral blood. The receptors were sampled from a woman aged 55-70 years with acute or convalescent COVID-19. Each CDR3 is given with its conserved first and last residue. Fields, in order: V gene, J gene, D gene, clone size, CDR3 protein, CDR3 DNA. D genes are given only for firm matches. Clone size is not always given. Where it is, it says once, few, many or a class for expanded clones.

V: TRBV19
J: TRBJ2-1
D: TRBD2
size: once
CDR3: CASSEVRLAPGSNEQFF
DNA: TGTGCCAGTAGTGAAGTCAGACTAGCGCCTGGGTCCAATGAGCAGTTCTTC

V: TRBV5-1
J: TRBJ1-5
D: .
size: .
CDR3: CASSFRDTSWEQPQHF
DNA: TGCGCCAGCAGCTTCCGGGACACTTCCTGGGAGCAGCCCCAGCATTTT

V: TRBV5-1
J: TRBJ1-6
D: .
size: .
CDR3: CASSLKGQPNSPLHF
DNA: TGCGCCAGCAGCTTGAAGGGACAACCTAATTCACCCCTCCACTTT

V: TRBV19
J: TRBJ2-3
D: TRBD2
size: .
CDR3: CASTSLGASGSSDTQYF
DNA: TGTGCCAGTACTTCCCTCGGGGCTAGCGGGAGTTCAGATACGCAGTATTTT

V: TRBV19
J: TRBJ1-2
D: TRBD1
size: .
CDR3: CASSTPTGGYYGYTF
DNA: TGTGCCAGTAGTACCCCGACAGGGGGCTACTATGGCTACACCTTC

V: TRBV19
J: TRBJ1-5
D: TRBD1
size: .
CDR3: CASSLPNRGDQPQHF
DNA: TGTGCCAGTAGCCTACCCAACAGGGGGGATCAGCCCCAGCATTTT

V: TRBV5-1
J: TRBJ1-2
D: .
size: .
CDR3: CASSLGARANYGYTF
DNA: TGCGCCAGCAGCTTGGGGGCCAGAGCAAACTATGGCTACACCTTC

V: TRBV7-2
J: TRBJ2-3
D: TRBD2
size: .
CDR3: CASSLVAGMGTDTQYF
DNA: TGTGCCAGCAGCTTAGTAGCGGGAATGGGCACAGATACGCAGTATTTT

V: TRBV28
J: TRBJ1-6
D: .
size: few
CDR3: CASSFSRSNSPLHF
DNA: TGTGCCAGCAGTTTCTCCAGGTCCAATTCACCCCTCCACTTT

V: TRBV28
J: TRBJ1-6
D: .
size: once
CDR3: CASTDTYNSPLHF
DNA: TGTGCCAGCACAGACACCTATAATTCACCCCTCCACTTT

V: TRBV11-2
J: TRBJ2-7
D: .
size: .
CDR3: CASSLLYEQYF
DNA: TGTGCCAGCAGCTTACTCTACGAGCAGTACTTC

V: TRBV27
J: TRBJ1-2
D: .
size: .
CDR3: CASRGALLNYGYTF
DNA: TGTGCCAGCAGAGGAGCGTTACTCAACTATGGCTACACCTTC

V: TRBV6-2/TRBV6-3
J: TRBJ1-1
D: .
size: .
CDR3: CASSFRPKTTRAEAFF
DNA: TGTGCCAGCAGTTTCAGACCAAAGACCACCCGGGCTGAAGCTTTCTTT

V: TRBV7-5
J: TRBJ2-1
D: .
size: .
CDR3: CARSLSFGGGPYNEQFF
DNA: TGTGCCAGAAGCTTATCTTTTGGGGGAGGGCCTTACAATGAGCAGTTCTTC

V: TRBV27
J: TRBJ1-6
D: .
size: .
CDR3: CASSLSPLVGVSPLHF
DNA: TGTGCCAGCAGTTTATCCCCCCTGGTAGGGGTCTCACCCCTCCACTTT

V: TRBV9
J: TRBJ2-2
D: TRBD2
size: .
CDR3: CASSVGLAGGGTGELFF
DNA: TGTGCCAGCAGCGTAGGACTAGCGGGAGGCGGGACCGGGGAGCTGTTTTTT

V: TRBV7-9
J: TRBJ2-1
D: .
size: few
CDR3: CASSSPDGYYNEQFF
DNA: TGTGCCAGCAGCTCCCCCGACGGGTACTACAATGAGCAGTTCTTC

V: TRBV3-1/TRBV3-2
J: TRBJ2-1
D: .
size: once
CDR3: CASSRSRGAAIGKQFF
DNA: TGTGCCAGCAGCCGTTCCAGGGGCGCGGCCATAGGAAAGCAGTTCTTC

V: TRBV5-1
J: TRBJ2-1
D: .
size: .
CDR3: CASSLDVGGNNEQFF
DNA: TGCGCCAGCAGCTTGGATGTTGGCGGGAACAATGAGCAGTTCTTC

V: TRBV2
J: TRBJ2-7
D: TRBD2
size: .
CDR3: CASLSGIISYEQYF
DNA: TGTGCCAGCCTTAGCGGGATCATCTCCTACGAGCAGTACTTC

V: TRBV6-6
J: TRBJ2-3
D: TRBD2
size: .
CDR3: CAIETSGTDTQYF
DNA: TGTGCCATTGAAACTAGCGGCACAGATACGCAGTATTTT

V: TRBV5-8
J: TRBJ1-2
D: TRBD1
size: once
CDR3: CASSLYRGSGGYTF
DNA: TGTGCCAGCAGCTTGTACAGGGGGTCTGGTGGCTACACCTTC

V: TRBV19
J: TRBJ1-5
D: .
size: .
CDR3: CASSISQLSNQPQHF
DNA: TGTGCCAGTAGTATCTCCCAGTTAAGCAATCAGCCCCAGCATTTT

V: TRBV6-1
J: TRBJ1-6
D: .
size: .
CDR3: CASSDRGFNSPLHF
DNA: TGTGCCAGCAGTGACAGGGGATTTAATTCACCCCTCCACTTT

V: TRBV5-1
J: TRBJ1-1
D: .
size: .
CDR3: CASSSDPGRNTEAFF
DNA: TGCGCCAGCAGCTCTGACCCTGGGAGGAACACTGAAGCTTTCTTT

V: TRBV9
J: TRBJ1-1
D: TRBD1
size: .
CDR3: CASSATGTGGLGTEAFF
DNA: TGTGCCAGCAGCGCAACCGGGACAGGGGGTTTAGGGACTGAAGCTTTCTTT

V: TRBV24-1
J: TRBJ1-1
D: .
size: .
CDR3: CATAQGPTKAFF
DNA: TGTGCCACCGCGCAGGGGCCCACTAAAGCTTTCTTT

V: TRBV7-2
J: TRBJ1-5
D: .
size: .
CDR3: CASSSPRGSNQPQHF
DNA: TGTGCCAGCAGCTCCCCCCGGGGAAGCAATCAGCCCCAGCATTTT

V: TRBV9
J: TRBJ1-2
D: .
size: .
CDR3: CASSPLGGGYTF
DNA: TGTGCCAGCAGCCCTCTTGGGGGCGGGTACACCTTC

V: TRBV7-2
J: TRBJ2-1
D: .
size: .
CDR3: CASSRDWIAEQFF
DNA: TGTGCCAGCAGCAGGGACTGGATCGCTGAGCAGTTCTTC

V: TRBV30
J: TRBJ2-1
D: TRBD1
size: .
CDR3: CAWSPLGTGFNEQFF
DNA: TGTGCCTGGAGCCCTTTGGGGACAGGGTTCAATGAGCAGTTCTTC

V: TRBV6-5
J: TRBJ1-1
D: .
size: .
CDR3: CASSQYLQGTEAFF
DNA: TGTGCCAGCAGTCAATACTTACAGGGCACTGAAGCTTTCTTT

V: TRBV2
J: TRBJ1-3
D: .
size: .
CDR3: CASSGIGFAGNTIYF
DNA: TGTGCCAGCAGTGGAATCGGGTTTGCTGGAAACACCATATATTTT

V: TRBV5-1
J: TRBJ1-5
D: TRBD1
size: .
CDR3: CASSVGQGTQPQHF
DNA: TGCGCCAGCAGCGTGGGACAGGGTACTCAGCCCCAGCATTTT

V: TRBV6-4
J: TRBJ1-5
D: .
size: .
CDR3: CARLSQPQHF
DNA: TGTGCCAGGCTGAGCCAGCCCCAGCATTTT

V: TRBV7-2
J: TRBJ2-1
D: .
size: .
CDR3: CAYRPAGFRVNYNEQFF
DNA: TGTGCCTATCGACCAGCGGGCTTCAGGGTGAACTACAATGAGCAGTTCTTC